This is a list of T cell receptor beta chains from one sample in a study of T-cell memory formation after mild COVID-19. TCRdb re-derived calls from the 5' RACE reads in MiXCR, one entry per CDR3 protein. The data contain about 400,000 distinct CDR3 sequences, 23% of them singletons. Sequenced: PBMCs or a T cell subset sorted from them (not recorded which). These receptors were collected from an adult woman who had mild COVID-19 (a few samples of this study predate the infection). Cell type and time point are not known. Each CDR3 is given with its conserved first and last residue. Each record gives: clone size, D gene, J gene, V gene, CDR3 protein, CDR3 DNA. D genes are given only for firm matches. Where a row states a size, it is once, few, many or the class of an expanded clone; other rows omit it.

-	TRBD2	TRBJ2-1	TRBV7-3	CASSLRASGSNEQFF	TGTGCCAGCAGCTTAAGGGCTAGCGGGAGCAATGAGCAGTTCTTC
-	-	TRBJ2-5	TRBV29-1	CSSLRGLGETQYF	TGCAGCTCCTTACGGGGGCTCGGGGAGACCCAGTACTTC
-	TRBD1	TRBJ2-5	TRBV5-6	CASSLKWQGAFQETQYF	TGTGCCAGCAGCTTGAAGTGGCAGGGGGCTTTTCAAGAGACCCAGTACTTC
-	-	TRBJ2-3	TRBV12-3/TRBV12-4	CASSFQKGLSDTQYF	TGTGCCAGCAGTTTTCAGAAGGGTTTATCAGATACGCAGTATTTT
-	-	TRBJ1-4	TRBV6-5	CASRPSGSNEKLFF	TGTGCCAGCAGGCCTTCAGGGAGTAATGAAAAACTGTTTTTT
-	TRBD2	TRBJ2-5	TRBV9	CASSQTSGGSKETQYF	TGTGCCAGCAGCCAGACTAGCGGGGGGTCTAAAGAGACCCAGTACTTC
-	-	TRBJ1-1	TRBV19	CASIRPGTHTEAFF	TGTGCCAGTATTCGGCCCGGGACCCACACTGAAGCTTTCTTT
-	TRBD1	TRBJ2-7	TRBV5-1	CASNNRDRGSYEQYF	TGCGCCAGCAACAACCGGGACAGAGGCTCCTACGAGCAGTACTTC
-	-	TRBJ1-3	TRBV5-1	CASSPWDWGNTIYF	TGCGCCAGCAGCCCTTGGGACTGGGGGAACACCATATATTTT
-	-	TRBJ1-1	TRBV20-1	CSASPGVNTEAFF	TGCAGTGCTAGCCCGGGCGTGAACACTGAAGCTTTCTTT
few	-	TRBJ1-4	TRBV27	CASSRTGLSNEKLFF	TGTGCCAGCAGTCGTACAGGGCTTTCTAATGAAAAACTGTTTTTT
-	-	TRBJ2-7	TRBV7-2	CASSFGAATYEQYF	TGTGCCAGCAGCTTTGGAGCTGCCACCTACGAGCAGTACTTC
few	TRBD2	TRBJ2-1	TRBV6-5	CASTRSVAGGNEQFF	TGTGCCAGCACCCGGTCGGTAGCGGGGGGAAATGAGCAGTTCTTC
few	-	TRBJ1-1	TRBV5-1	CASSPQNPRTEAFF	TGCGCCAGCAGCCCACAGAACCCAAGGACTGAAGCTTTCTTT
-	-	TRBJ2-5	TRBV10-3	CAISEEQRETQYF	TGTGCCATCAGTGAGGAGCAGAGGGAGACCCAGTACTTC
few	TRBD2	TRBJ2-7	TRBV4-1	CASSQGRRTSGSYEQYF	TGCGCCAGCAGCCAAGGAAGGAGGACTAGCGGCTCCTACGAGCAGTACTTC
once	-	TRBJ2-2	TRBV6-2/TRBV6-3	CASSYPAPLGTGELFF	TGTGCCAGCAGCTATCCCGCCCCCCTTGGGACCGGGGAGCTGTTTTTT
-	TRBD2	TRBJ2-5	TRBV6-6	CASSYTPSSGDEETQYF	TGTGCCAGCAGTTACACTCCCTCTAGCGGGGATGAAGAGACCCAGTACTTC
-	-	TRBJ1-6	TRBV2	CASREGSSYNSPLHF	TGTGCCAGCAGGGAGGGGAGCTCCTATAATTCACCCCTCCACTTT
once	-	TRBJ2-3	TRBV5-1	CASSLVGSDADTQYF	TGCGCCAGCAGCTTGGTGGGGTCTGATGCAGATACGCAGTATTTT
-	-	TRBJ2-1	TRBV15	CATSRDGGFYNEQFF	TGTGCCACCAGCAGAGATGGGGGGTTTTACAATGAGCAGTTCTTC
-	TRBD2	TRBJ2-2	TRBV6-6	CASSYPPSSGARETGELFF	TGTGCCAGCAGTTATCCCCCTAGTAGCGGGGCTCGTGAGACCGGGGAGCTGTTTTTT
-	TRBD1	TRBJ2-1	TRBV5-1	CASSRTGESGYNEQFF	TGCGCCAGCAGCAGGACAGGGGAGAGTGGCTACAATGAGCAGTTCTTC
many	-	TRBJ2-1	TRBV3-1	CASSQSGEQFF	TGTGCCAGCAGCCAGAGCGGGGAGCAGTTCTTC
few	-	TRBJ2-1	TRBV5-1	CASSYRPGSSYNEQFF	TGCGCCAGCAGCTACAGACCAGGTAGCTCCTACAATGAGCAGTTCTTC
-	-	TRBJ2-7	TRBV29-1	CSVEGGRGGFYEQYF	TGCAGCGTTGAAGGTGGTAGGGGGGGCTTCTACGAGCAGTACTTC
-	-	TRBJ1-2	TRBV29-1	CSVATVAEGYTF	TGCAGCGTCGCAACAGTTGCAGAGGGCTACACCTTC
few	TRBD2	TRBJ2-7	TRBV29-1	CSVENVGTSGYEQYF	TGCAGCGTTGAAAATGTAGGGACTAGCGGCTACGAGCAGTACTTC
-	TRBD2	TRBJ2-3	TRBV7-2	CASSPSGTSTDTQYF	TGTGCCAGCAGCCCCAGCGGGACTAGCACAGATACGCAGTATTTT
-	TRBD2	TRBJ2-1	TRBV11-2	CASSQSLNGRLAGGYEQFF	TGTGCCAGCAGTCAATCTTTGAACGGCCGACTAGCGGGGGGGTATGAGCAGTTCTTC
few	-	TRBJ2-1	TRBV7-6	CASSTIQGGTYIEQFF	TGTGCCAGCAGCACTATTCAGGGGGGAACCTACATTGAGCAGTTCTTC
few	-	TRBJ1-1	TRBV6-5	CASSHGTYNTEAFF	TGTGCCAGCAGTCACGGGACATACAACACTGAAGCTTTCTTT
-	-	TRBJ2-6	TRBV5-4	CASTRSGANVLTF	TGTGCCAGCACGCGATCTGGGGCCAACGTCCTGACTTTC
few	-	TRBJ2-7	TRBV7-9	CASSLKTYEQYF	TGTGCCAGCAGCTTGAAAACCTACGAGCAGTACTTC
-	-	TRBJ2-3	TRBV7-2	CASSFTGSPDTQYF	TGTGCCAGCAGCTTCACAGGGAGCCCAGATACGCAGTATTTT
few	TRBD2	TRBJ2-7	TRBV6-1	CASSATSGGVAEQYF	TGTGCCAGCAGTGCGACTAGCGGGGGAGTGGCCGAGCAGTACTTC
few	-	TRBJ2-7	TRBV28	CASSSLEGAVHEQYF	TGTGCCAGCAGTTCCCTCGAAGGGGCGGTCCACGAGCAGTACTTC
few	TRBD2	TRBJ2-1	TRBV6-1	CASSGLLAGGYNEQFF	TGTGCCAGCAGTGGATTACTAGCGGGGGGCTACAATGAGCAGTTCTTC
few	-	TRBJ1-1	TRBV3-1	CASSQGGTSGTEAFF	TGTGCCAGCAGCCAAGGGGGGACATCCGGAACTGAAGCTTTCTTT
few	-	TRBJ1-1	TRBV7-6	CASSLGNNEAFF	TGTGCCAGCAGCTTGGGGAACAATGAAGCTTTCTTT
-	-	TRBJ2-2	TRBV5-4	CASSFQPGSGELFF	TGTGCCAGCAGCTTTCAACCAGGGTCCGGGGAGCTGTTTTTT
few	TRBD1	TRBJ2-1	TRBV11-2	CASSLVGTGNYDEQFF	TGTGCCAGCAGCTTAGTGGGGACAGGGAACTACGATGAGCAGTTCTTC
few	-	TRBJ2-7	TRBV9	CASSEGPTTPHEQYF	TGTGCCAGCAGCGAGGGACCTACAACCCCCCACGAGCAGTACTTC
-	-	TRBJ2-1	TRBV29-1	CSVELLSARIYNEQFF	TGCAGCGTTGAACTGCTGAGTGCTAGGATCTACAATGAGCAGTTCTTC
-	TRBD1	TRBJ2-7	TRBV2	CASSDPGQGYEQYF	TGTGCCAGCAGTGACCCGGGACAGGGTTACGAGCAGTACTTC